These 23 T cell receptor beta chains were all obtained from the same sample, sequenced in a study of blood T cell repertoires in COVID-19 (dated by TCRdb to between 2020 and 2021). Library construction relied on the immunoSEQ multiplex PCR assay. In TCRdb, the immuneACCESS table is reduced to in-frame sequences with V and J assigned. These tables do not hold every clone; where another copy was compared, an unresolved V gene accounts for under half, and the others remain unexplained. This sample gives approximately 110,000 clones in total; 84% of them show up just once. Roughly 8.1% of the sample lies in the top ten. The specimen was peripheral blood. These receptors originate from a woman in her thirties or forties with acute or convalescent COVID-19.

This CDR3 is CASSLGATRSYNEQFF. For the CDR3, the DNA is TGTGCCAGCAGCTTAGGGGCCACCCGCTCCTACAATGAGCAGTTCTTC. The chain joins TRBV11-1 to TRBJ2-1; D uncertain. Germline loops: CDR1 SGHAT, CDR2 FQDESV (reference sequence). V shed 1 base and J shed 0 bases, with 10 bases lying between them. There are 16 residues in the CDR3.

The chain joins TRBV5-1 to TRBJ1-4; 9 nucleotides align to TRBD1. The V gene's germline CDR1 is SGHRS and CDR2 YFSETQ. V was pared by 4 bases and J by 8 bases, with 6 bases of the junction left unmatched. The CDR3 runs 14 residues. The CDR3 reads CASSTGTGTEKLFF. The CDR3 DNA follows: TGCGCCAGCAGCACCGGGACAGGGACGGAAAAACTGTTTTTT.

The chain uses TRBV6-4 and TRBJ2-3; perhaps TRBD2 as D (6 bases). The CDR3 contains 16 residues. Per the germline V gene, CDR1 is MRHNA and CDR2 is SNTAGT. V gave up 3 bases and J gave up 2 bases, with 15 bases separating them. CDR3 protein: CASSDYGGAATDTQYF. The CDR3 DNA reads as TGTGCCAGCAGTGATTATGGCGGGGCGGCCACAGATACGCAGTATTTT.

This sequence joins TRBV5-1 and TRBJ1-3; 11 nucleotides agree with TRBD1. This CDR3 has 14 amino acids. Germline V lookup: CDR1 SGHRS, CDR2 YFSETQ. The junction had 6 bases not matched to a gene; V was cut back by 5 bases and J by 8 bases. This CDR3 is CASSPRTGGDTIYF. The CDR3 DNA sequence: TGCGCCAGCAGTCCTAGGACAGGGGGCGACACCATATATTTT.

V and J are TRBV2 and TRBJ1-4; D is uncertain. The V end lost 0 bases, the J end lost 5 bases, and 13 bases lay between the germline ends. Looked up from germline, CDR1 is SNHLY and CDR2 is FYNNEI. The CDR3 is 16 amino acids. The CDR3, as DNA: TGTGCCAGCAGTGAAGCCATCAGGAAGTTAAATGAAAAACTGTTTTTT. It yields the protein CASSEAIRKLNEKLFF.

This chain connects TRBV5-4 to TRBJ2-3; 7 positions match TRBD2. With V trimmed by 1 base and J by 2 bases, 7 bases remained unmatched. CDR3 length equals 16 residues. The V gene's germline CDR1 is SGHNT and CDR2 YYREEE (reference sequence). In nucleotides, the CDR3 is TGTGCCAGCAGCTTGCCCGGGACTAAACACACAGATACGCAGTATTTT. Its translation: CASSLPGTKHTDTQYF.

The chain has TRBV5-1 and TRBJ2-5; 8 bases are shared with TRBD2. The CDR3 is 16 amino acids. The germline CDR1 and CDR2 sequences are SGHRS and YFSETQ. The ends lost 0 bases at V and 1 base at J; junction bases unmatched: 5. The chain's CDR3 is CASSLAAGGGQETQYF. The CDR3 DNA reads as TGCGCCAGCAGCTTGGCCGCGGGGGGTGGCCAAGAGACCCAGTACTTC.

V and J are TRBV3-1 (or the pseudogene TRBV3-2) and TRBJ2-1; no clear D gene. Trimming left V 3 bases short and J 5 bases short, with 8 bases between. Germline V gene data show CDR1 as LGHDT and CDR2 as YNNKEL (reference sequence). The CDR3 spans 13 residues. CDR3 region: CASSHLDNNEQFF. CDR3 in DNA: TGTGCCAGCAGCCATCTAGATAACAATGAGCAGTTCTTC.

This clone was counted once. The CDR3 loop is CASSIDGERGTEAFF. The CDR3 bases are TGTGCCAGTAGTATAGACGGGGAAAGAGGCACTGAAGCTTTCTTT. This sequence joins TRBV19 and TRBJ1-1, with no clear D. The V and J ends lost 0 bases and 4 bases respectively, with 12 bases between them. CDR1 and CDR2 (germline): LNHDA, SQIVND (reference sequence). There are 15 residues in the CDR3.

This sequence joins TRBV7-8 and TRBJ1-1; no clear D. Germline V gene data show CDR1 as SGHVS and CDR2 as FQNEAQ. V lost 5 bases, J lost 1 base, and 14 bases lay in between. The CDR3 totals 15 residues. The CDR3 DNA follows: TGTGCCAGCAGCACCCAAATAGGAGGGAACACTGAAGCTTTCTTT. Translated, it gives CASSTQIGGNTEAFF.

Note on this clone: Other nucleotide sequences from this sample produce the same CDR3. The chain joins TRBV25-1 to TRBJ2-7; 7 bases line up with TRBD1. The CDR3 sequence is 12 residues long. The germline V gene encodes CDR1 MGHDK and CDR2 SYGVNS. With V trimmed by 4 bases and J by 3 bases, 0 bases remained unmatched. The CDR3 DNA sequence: TGTGCCAGCAGTGCAGGGGGCTACGAGCAGTACTTC. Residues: CASSAGGYEQYF.

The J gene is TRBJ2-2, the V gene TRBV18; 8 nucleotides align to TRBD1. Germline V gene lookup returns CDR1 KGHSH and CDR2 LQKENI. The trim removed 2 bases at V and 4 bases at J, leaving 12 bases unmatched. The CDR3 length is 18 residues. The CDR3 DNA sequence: TGTGCCAGCTCACCAGGGGTCGGAGGACAGGGTGCCACCGGGGAGCTGTTTTTT. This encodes CASSPGVGGQGATGELFF.

The CDR3 loop is CAISGQGSQPQHF. CDR3 DNA: TGTGCCATCAGTGGACAGGGGAGTCAGCCCCAGCATTTT. V and J are TRBV10-3 and TRBJ1-5; 8 bases are shared with TRBD1. CDR3 length equals 13 residues. Trimming took 4 bases from V and 6 from J; bases not matched to a gene: 2. CDR1 and CDR2 (germline): ENHRY, SYGVKD.

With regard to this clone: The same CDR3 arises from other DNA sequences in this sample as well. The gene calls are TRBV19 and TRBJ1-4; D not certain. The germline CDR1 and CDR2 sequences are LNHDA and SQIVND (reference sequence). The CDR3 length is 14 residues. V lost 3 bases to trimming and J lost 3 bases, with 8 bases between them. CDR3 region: CASSITGANEKLFF. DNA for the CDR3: TGTGCCAGTAGTATTACCGGGGCTAATGAAAAACTGTTTTTT. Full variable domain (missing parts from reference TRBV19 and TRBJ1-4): DGGITQSPKYLFRKEGQNVTLSCEQNLNHDAMYWYRQDPGQGLRLIYYSQIVNDFQKGDIAEGYSVSREKKESFPLTVTSAQKNPTAFYLCASSITGANEKLFFGSGTQLSVL.

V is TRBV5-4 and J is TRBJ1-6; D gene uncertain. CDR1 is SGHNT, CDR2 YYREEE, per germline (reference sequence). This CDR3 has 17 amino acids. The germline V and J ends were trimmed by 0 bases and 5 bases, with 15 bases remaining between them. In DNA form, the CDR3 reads TGTGCCAGCAGCTTGGCCAAGGCAGGTTGGGATAATTCACCCCTCCACTTT. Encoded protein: CASSLAKAGWDNSPLHF.

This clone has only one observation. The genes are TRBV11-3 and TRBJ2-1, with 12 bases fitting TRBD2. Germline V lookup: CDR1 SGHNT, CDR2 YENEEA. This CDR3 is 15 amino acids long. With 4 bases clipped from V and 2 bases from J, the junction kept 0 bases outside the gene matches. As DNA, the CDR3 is TGTGCCAGCAGCTCTAGCGGGGGGGCCTACAATGAGCAGTTCTTC. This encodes CASSSSGGAYNEQFF.

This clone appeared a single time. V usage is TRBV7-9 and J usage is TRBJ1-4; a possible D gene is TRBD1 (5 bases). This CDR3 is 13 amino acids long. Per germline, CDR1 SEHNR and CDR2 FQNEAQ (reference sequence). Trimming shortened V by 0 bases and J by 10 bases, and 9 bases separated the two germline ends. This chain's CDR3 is CASSLAGEGKLFF. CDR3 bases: TGTGCCAGCAGCTTAGCGGGGGAGGGAAAACTGTTTTTT.

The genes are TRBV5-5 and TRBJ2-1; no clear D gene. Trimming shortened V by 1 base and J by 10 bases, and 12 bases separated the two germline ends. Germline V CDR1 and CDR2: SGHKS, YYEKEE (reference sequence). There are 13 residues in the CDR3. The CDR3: CASSLTRQWEQFF. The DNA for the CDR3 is TGTGCCAGCAGCTTGACCAGGCAATGGGAGCAGTTCTTC.

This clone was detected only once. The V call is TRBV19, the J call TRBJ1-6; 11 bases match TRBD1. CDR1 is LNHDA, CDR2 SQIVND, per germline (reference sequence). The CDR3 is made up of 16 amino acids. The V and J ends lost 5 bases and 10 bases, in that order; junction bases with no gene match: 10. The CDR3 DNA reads TGTGCCAGTAGTGCGTGGACAGGGGGCGAAGGGTCACCCCTCCACTTT. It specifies CASSAWTGGEGSPLHF.

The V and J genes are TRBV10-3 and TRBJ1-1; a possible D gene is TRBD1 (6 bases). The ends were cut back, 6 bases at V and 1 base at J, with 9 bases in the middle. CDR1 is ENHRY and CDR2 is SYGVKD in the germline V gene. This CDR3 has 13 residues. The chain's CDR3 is CAIRLGQNTEAFF. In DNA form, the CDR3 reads TGTGCCATCAGACTGGGACAGAACACTGAAGCTTTCTTT.

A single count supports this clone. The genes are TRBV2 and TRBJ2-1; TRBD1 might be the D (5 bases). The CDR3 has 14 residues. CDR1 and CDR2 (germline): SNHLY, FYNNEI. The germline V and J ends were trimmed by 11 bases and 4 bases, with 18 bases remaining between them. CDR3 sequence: CASIDSAVYNEQFF. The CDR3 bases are TGTGCCTCCATAGACAGCGCGGTATACAATGAGCAGTTCTTC.

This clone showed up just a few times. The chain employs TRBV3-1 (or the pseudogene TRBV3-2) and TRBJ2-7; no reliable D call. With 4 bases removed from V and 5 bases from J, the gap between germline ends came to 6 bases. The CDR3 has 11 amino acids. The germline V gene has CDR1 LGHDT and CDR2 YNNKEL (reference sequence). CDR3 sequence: CASSRADEQYF. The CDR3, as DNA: TGTGCCAGCAGCCGGGCAGACGAGCAGTACTTC.

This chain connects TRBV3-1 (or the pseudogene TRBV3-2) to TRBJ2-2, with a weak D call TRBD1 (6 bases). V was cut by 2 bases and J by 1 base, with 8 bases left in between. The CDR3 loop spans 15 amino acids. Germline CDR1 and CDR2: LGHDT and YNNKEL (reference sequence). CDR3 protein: CASSQQGQNTGELFF. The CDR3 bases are TGTGCCAGCAGCCAACAGGGACAGAACACCGGGGAGCTGTTTTTT.